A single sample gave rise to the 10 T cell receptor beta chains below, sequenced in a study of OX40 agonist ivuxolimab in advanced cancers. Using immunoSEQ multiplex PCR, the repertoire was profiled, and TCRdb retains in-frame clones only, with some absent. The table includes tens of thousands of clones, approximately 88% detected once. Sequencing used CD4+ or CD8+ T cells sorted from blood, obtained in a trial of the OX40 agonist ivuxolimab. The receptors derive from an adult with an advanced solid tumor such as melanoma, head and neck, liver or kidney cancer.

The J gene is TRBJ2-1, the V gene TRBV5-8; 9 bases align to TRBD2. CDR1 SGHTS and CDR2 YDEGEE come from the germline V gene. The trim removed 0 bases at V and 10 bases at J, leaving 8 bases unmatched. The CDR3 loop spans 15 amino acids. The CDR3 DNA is TGTGCCAGCAGCTTGGCCGGCGGGGGGGCCCGAGAGCAGTTCTTC. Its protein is CASSLAGGGAREQFF.

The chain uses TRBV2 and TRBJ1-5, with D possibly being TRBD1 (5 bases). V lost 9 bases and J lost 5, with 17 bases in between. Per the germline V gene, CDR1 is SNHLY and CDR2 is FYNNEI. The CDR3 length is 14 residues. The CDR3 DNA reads TGTGCCAGTAGGTTGACAGCCAACTATCAGCCCCAGCATTTT. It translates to CASRLTANYQPQHF.

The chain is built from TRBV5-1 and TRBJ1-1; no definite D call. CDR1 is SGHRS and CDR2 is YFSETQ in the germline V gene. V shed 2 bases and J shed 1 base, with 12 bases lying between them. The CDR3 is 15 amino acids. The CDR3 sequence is CASSLGQMGNTEAFF. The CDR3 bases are TGCGCCAGCAGCTTAGGTCAAATGGGGAACACTGAAGCTTTCTTT.

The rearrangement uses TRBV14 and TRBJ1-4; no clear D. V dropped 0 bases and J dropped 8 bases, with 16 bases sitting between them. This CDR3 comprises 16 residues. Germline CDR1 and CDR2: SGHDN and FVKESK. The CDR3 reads CASSQDLAGGQEKLFF. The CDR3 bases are TGTGCCAGCAGCCAAGATTTGGCGGGAGGGCAGGAAAAACTGTTTTTT.

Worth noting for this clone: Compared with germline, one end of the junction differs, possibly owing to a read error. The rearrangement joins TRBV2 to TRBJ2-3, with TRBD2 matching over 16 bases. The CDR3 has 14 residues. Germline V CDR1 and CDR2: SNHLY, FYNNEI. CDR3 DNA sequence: TGTGCCAGCAGTGAAATGGGACTAGCGGGGGGGAAGCATTTT. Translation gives CASSEMGLAGGKHF.

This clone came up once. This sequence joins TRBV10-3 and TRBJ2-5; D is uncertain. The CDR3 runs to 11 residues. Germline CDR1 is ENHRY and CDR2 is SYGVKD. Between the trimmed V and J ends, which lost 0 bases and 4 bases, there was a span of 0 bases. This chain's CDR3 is CAISESETQYF. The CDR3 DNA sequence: TGTGCCATCAGTGAGTCAGAGACCCAGTACTTC.

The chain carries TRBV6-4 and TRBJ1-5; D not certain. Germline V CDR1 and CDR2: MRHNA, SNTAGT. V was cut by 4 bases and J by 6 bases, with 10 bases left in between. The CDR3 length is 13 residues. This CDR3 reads CASSVRPGQPQHF. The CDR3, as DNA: TGTGCCAGCAGTGTCAGGCCCGGTCAGCCCCAGCATTTT.

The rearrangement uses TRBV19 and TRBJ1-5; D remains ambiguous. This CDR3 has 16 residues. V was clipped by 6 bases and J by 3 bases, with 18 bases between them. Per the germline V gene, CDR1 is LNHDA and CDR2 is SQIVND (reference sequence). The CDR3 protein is CASRLHVRSPNQPQHF. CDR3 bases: TGTGCCAGTAGACTTCACGTGAGGAGTCCCAATCAGCCCCAGCATTTT.

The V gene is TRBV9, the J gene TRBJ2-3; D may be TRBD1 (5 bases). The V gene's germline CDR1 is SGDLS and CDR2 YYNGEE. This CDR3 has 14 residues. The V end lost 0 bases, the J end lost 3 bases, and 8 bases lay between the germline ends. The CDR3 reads CASSVDQGTDTQYF. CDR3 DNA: TGTGCCAGCAGCGTAGACCAGGGAACAGATACGCAGTATTTT.

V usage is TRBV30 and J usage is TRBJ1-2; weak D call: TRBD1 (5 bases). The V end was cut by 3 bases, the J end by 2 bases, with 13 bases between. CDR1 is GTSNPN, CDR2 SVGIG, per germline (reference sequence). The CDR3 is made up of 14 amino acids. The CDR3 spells CAWSRQGVNYGYTF. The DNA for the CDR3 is TGTGCCTGGAGCCGTCAGGGAGTAAACTATGGCTACACCTTC. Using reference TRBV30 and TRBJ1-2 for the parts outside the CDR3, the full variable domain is SQTIHQWPATLVQPVGSPLSLECTVEGTSNPNLYWYRQAAGRGLQLLFYSVGIGQISSEVPQNLSASRPQDRQFILSSKKLLLSDSGFYLCAWSRQGVNYGYTFGSGTRLTVV.